These 17 T cell receptor beta chains originate from one sample sequenced in a study of blood T cell repertoires in COVID-19. Produced via immunoSEQ multiplex PCR; TCRdb's table is partial and in-frame only. This sample has 70,000 or so clones; 76% occur once, and the top ten carry approximately 15%. Sequences were obtained from peripheral blood. These TCRs come from a man in his 60s with COVID-19, enrolled during active disease.

V and J are TRBV24-1 and TRBJ1-2, with 7 nucleotides matching TRBD1. Trimming cost V 2 bases and J 8 bases; bases outside gene matches: 4. Germline V gene lookup returns CDR1 KGHDR and CDR2 SFDVKD. There are 13 residues in the CDR3. The CDR3 DNA follows: TGTGCCACCAGTGATTCCCACAGGGGCGGCTACACCTTC. Protein product: CATSDSHRGGYTF.

About this clone: Other DNA variants within this sample encode the same CDR3. The DNA of the CDR3 is TGCGCCAGCAGTCCGGGACAGGGTTCATACGAGCAGTACTTC. Its protein product is CASSPGQGSYEQYF. The chain combines TRBV5-1 with TRBJ2-7; TRBD1 agrees at 9 bases. The length of the CDR3 is 14 residues. The germline V gene encodes CDR1 SGHRS and CDR2 YFSETQ. V shed 5 bases and J 4 bases; nucleotides not matched to a gene: 7.

This clone occurred a few times. The chain combines TRBV5-1 with TRBJ2-1; D possibly corresponds to TRBD2 (5 bases). V lost 0 bases, J lost 3 bases, and 10 bases lay in between. Looked up from germline, CDR1 is SGHRS and CDR2 is YFSETQ. This CDR3 region has 15 residues. The CDR3 protein is CASSLDGRDYNEQFF. As DNA, the CDR3 is TGCGCCAGCAGCTTGGATGGGAGAGACTACAATGAGCAGTTCTTC.

The genes are TRBV7-2 and TRBJ2-1; 13 bases fit TRBD2. This CDR3 comprises 16 residues. The ends lost 4 bases at V and 7 bases at J; junction bases unmatched: 7. CDR1 SGHTA and CDR2 FQGNSA come from the germline V gene. The CDR3 sequence: CASSSRGLAGKNEQFF. DNA of the CDR3: TGTGCCAGCAGCTCGAGGGGACTAGCGGGAAAAAATGAGCAGTTCTTC.

The gene calls are TRBV4-1 and TRBJ2-7; perhaps TRBD1 as D (6 bases). The CDR3 sequence is 15 residues long. V was trimmed by 3 bases and J by 2 bases, leaving 14 bases between them. CDR1 and CDR2 from the germline V gene are MGHRA and YSYEKL. The DNA for the CDR3 is TGCGCCAGCAGCCACGGACCGGGACAACCCTACGAGCAGTACTTC. This translates into CASSHGPGQPYEQYF.

The chain is built from TRBV11-3 and TRBJ1-1, with D maybe TRBD1 (5 bases). The CDR3 length is 16 residues. The germline V and J ends were trimmed by 4 bases and 4 bases, with 19 bases remaining between them. Germline loops: CDR1 SGHNT, CDR2 YENEEA. This chain's CDR3 is CASSSIWGEEPTEAFF. The DNA for the CDR3 is TGTGCCAGCAGCTCTATTTGGGGGGAAGAACCCACTGAAGCTTTCTTT.

This clone showed up just a few times. The J gene is TRBJ1-3, the V gene TRBV7-9, with no clear D. Germline V gene sequence: CDR1 SEHNR, CDR2 FQNEAQ (reference sequence). The V end was cut by 8 bases, the J end by 7 bases, with 6 bases between. The CDR3 extends over 10 amino acids. The CDR3 is CASHKNTIYF. CDR3 in DNA: TGTGCCAGCCACAAGAACACCATATATTTT.

This clone was observed a few times. This chain connects TRBV29-1 to TRBJ2-2, with D maybe TRBD2 (6 bases). Trimming left V 6 bases short and J 6 bases short, with 8 bases between. The CDR3 totals 11 residues. CDR1 is SQVTM, CDR2 ANQGSEA, per germline. CDR3 in DNA: TGCAGCGTGGGAGGAGCCGGGGAGCTGTTTTTT. It encodes CSVGGAGELFF.

This chain links TRBV28 with TRBJ2-2, with 9 bases fitting TRBD1. The CDR3 consists of 14 residues. V dropped 9 bases and J dropped 1; count of bases not matched to a gene: 3. Germline lookup yields CDR1 MDHEN and CDR2 SYDVKM. CDR3 in DNA: TGTGCCAGTCCGGACAGGGGGAACACCGGGGAGCTGTTTTTT. Translating gives CASPDRGNTGELFF.

This clone was seen only once. J is TRBJ1-2 and V is TRBV6-5; tentatively, D is TRBD1 (5 bases). Germline V CDR1 and CDR2: MNHEY, SVGAGI. The CDR3 sequence is 14 residues long. Trimming removed 4 bases from V and 1 base from J, with 10 bases in between. The DNA of the CDR3 is TGTGCCAGCAGTTTGGACACTTTTAACTATGGCTACACCTTC. It is translated as CASSLDTFNYGYTF.

The V and J genes are TRBV5-4 and TRBJ2-5, with 10 bases matching TRBD2. The CDR3 totals 17 residues. Germline V gene lookup returns CDR1 SGHNT and CDR2 YYREEE (reference sequence). With V trimmed by 0 bases and J by 10 bases, 15 bases remained unmatched. This CDR3 is CASSLGRGTLAGAFQYF. CDR3 in DNA: TGTGCCAGCAGCTTGGGGCGGGGGACTCTAGCGGGAGCGTTCCAGTACTTC.

This chain connects TRBV21-1 to TRBJ2-2; the D segment call TRBD2 is taken from the table without a DNA check. TRBV21-1 represents a pseudogene. The length of the CDR3 is 18 residues. The CDR3 bases are TGTGCCAGCAGCAAAGCCCGTCAGACTGCCTACATCCTCGGGGAGCTGTTTTTT. It translates to CASSKARQTAYILGELFF.

This chain joins TRBV5-1 and TRBJ2-2; 13 bases line up with TRBD2. This CDR3 is built from 18 residues. V shed 2 bases, J shed 0 bases, and the junction held 4 bases outside the gene matches. CDR1 SGHRS and CDR2 YFSETQ come from the germline V gene. CDR3 sequence reads: CASSLLAGGPSNTGELFF. CDR3 coding DNA: TGCGCCAGCAGCTTACTAGCGGGGGGGCCATCGAACACCGGGGAGCTGTTTTTT.

J is TRBJ2-1 and V is TRBV7-2; the match to TRBD2 covers 8 bases. This CDR3 comprises 16 residues. Unmatched junction bases numbered 12, after V lost 2 bases and J lost 9 bases. The germline V gene has CDR1 SGHTA and CDR2 FQGNSA. This CDR3 reads CASSLSAGGLWGEQFF. CDR3 DNA sequence: TGTGCCAGCAGCTTATCGGCGGGAGGCCTTTGGGGTGAGCAGTTCTTC.

The rearrangement links TRBV4-2 to TRBJ2-1; TRBD2 aligns across 11 bases. J lost 4 bases, V lost 4 bases, and 3 bases had no gene match. Looked up from germline, CDR1 is LGHNA and CDR2 is YNFKEQ. The CDR3 runs to 15 residues. The CDR3 DNA follows: TGTGCCAGCAGCCGAACTAGCGGGGGATACAATGAGCAGTTCTTC. The encoded protein is CASSRTSGGYNEQFF.

As DNA, the CDR3 is TGTGCCTGGAGGGGAGAATCTAGCTATGGCTACACCTTC. Amino acid sequence: CAWRGESSYGYTF. V usage is TRBV30 and J usage is TRBJ1-2; D remains ambiguous. Trimming stripped 3 bases from V and 4 bases from J, with 12 bases between. The CDR3 totals 13 residues. The germline V gene encodes CDR1 GTSNPN and CDR2 SVGIG (reference sequence).

The chain employs TRBV27 and TRBJ2-7, with TRBD2 matching over 8 bases. The germline CDR1 and CDR2 sequences are MNHEY and SMNVEV (reference sequence). V shed 2 bases and J 4 bases; nucleotides not matched to a gene: 1. CDR3 length: 13 amino acids. This CDR3 reads CASSLREGYEQYF. The CDR3 DNA sequence: TGTGCCAGCAGTTTACGGGAGGGATACGAGCAGTACTTC.